The next 11 T cell receptor beta chains were all read from a single sample in a study of blood T cell repertoires in COVID-19. Libraries were prepared by immunoSEQ multiplex PCR; TCRdb keeps only in-frame clonotypes and omits some of them. The top ten hold approximately 10% of the sample, which has over 75,000 clones, approximately 82% seen once. The sample was peripheral blood. The receptors derive from a human donor in a cohort sampled during active COVID-19.

The chain combines TRBV28 with TRBJ2-5; 9 bases are shared with TRBD1. V lost 7 bases to trimming and J lost 4 bases; unmatched junction nucleotides: 10. Germline CDR1 reads MDHEN; CDR2 reads SYDVKM. The CDR3 extends over 15 amino acids. The CDR3 DNA is TGTGCCAGCACCCACCCGACAGGGGGTCGAGAGACCCAGTACTTC. Amino acids: CASTHPTGGRETQYF.

V usage is TRBV3-1 (or the pseudogene TRBV3-2) and J usage is TRBJ2-5; TRBD2 matches 8 bases. Losses at the gene ends were 0 bases for V and 2 bases for J; bases not matched to a gene: 8. Germline CDR1 reads LGHDT; CDR2 reads YNNKEL (reference sequence). The CDR3 is 17 residues long. DNA for the CDR3: TGTGCCAGCAGCCAAGATAGGGGCGGGGGGCTTCAAGAGACCCAGTACTTC. Its protein product is CASSQDRGGGLQETQYF.

The CDR3 loop reads CATTDSNTGELFF. CDR3 coding DNA: TGTGCCACCACGGACTCTAACACCGGGGAGCTGTTTTTT. The chain employs TRBV24-1 and TRBJ2-2, with D maybe TRBD2 (5 bases). Between the trimmed V and J ends, which lost 8 bases and 2 bases, there was a span of 8 bases. Germline V gene lookup returns CDR1 KGHDR and CDR2 SFDVKD. CDR3 length equals 13 residues.

The chain combines TRBV7-9 with TRBJ2-7, with a weak D call TRBD2 (6 bases). Germline V gives CDR1 SEHNR, CDR2 FQNEAQ (reference sequence). The CDR3 runs to 14 residues. Trimming left V 3 bases short and J 5 bases short, with 14 bases between. DNA for the CDR3: TGTGCCAGCAGCTTCACCCGGGGGTCCGACGAGCAGTACTTC. Translating gives CASSFTRGSDEQYF.

The gene calls are TRBV7-9 and TRBJ2-3; tentatively, D is TRBD2 (6 bases). Germline V gene lookup returns CDR1 SEHNR and CDR2 FQNEAQ (reference sequence). V was pared by 6 bases and J by 4 bases, with 11 bases between. This CDR3 contains 13 residues. CDR3 region: CASRGRWPDTQYF. CDR3 nucleotide sequence: TGTGCCAGCAGAGGGAGGTGGCCAGATACGCAGTATTTT.

The chain combines TRBV4-2 with TRBJ2-2; tentative D call: TRBD1 (6 bases). This CDR3 has 15 residues. Germline loops: CDR1 LGHNA, CDR2 YNFKEQ. V lost 1 base and J 2 bases, leaving 8 bases between the germline ends. Here the CDR3 reads CASSQGTANTGELFF. The CDR3 nucleotides are TGTGCCAGCAGCCAAGGGACAGCTAACACCGGGGAGCTGTTTTTT.

This chain uses TRBV29-1 with TRBJ1-5, with 9 bases aligning to TRBD1. V dropped 4 bases and J dropped 1; count of bases not matched to a gene: 5. CDR1 and CDR2 from the germline V gene are SQVTM and ANQGSEA. This CDR3 region has 15 residues. CDR3 nucleotides: TGCAGCGTTGTCATACAGGGGGCGAGCAATCAGCCCCAGCATTTT. Residues: CSVVIQGASNQPQHF.

The chain recombines TRBV6-5 with TRBJ2-5; 7 bases fit TRBD1. J gave up 3 bases and V 5 bases, and 3 bases lay outside the gene matches. The CDR3 extends over 13 amino acids. CDR1 and CDR2 (germline): MNHEY, SVGAGI. The CDR3 region is CASSPDREETQYF. DNA for the CDR3: TGTGCCAGCAGTCCCGACAGGGAAGAGACCCAGTACTTC.

The rearrangement links TRBV7-9 to TRBJ1-5; no definite D call. Germline lookup yields CDR1 SEHNR and CDR2 FQNEAQ (reference sequence). V was trimmed by 6 bases and J by 7 bases, leaving 13 bases between them. CDR3 length: 13 residues. The CDR3 sequence is CASRALEGQPQHF. In nucleotides, the CDR3 is TGTGCCAGCAGGGCATTAGAGGGCCAGCCCCAGCATTTT.

V and J are TRBV30 and TRBJ2-2; D perhaps matches TRBD2 (6 bases). Trimming cost V 2 bases and J 6 bases, with 16 bases left between them. CDR3 length: 15 residues. CDR1 GTSNPN and CDR2 SVGIG come from the germline V gene (reference sequence). CDR3 loop: CAWSTKDWRAGELFF. DNA for the CDR3: TGTGCCTGGAGTACCAAGGACTGGAGGGCCGGGGAGCTGTTTTTT.

The chain carries TRBV5-1 and TRBJ1-4, with 8 bases lining up with TRBD1. Germline lookup yields CDR1 SGHRS and CDR2 YFSETQ. J lost 7 bases, V lost 0 bases, and 11 bases had no gene match. The CDR3 totals 17 residues. The CDR3 spells CASSLAAAGGSTEKLFF. The CDR3 nucleotides read TGCGCCAGCAGCTTGGCCGCGGCAGGGGGCTCTACTGAAAAACTGTTTTTT.